Sequencing of this T cell receptor (beta chain) was carried out in a study of blood T cell repertoires in COVID-19. In the study overall: Samples taken during acute and convalescent COVID-19 were collected in the United States, Italy and Spain. The analysed material was cDNA or gDNA that came from T cells, B-cell-depleted T cells, or PBMCs.

Per the original data handling: Nucleated cell counts were estimated from reference gene primer amplification. The data were produced by immunoSEQ multiplex PCR, yet TCRdb's version contains in-frame clones alone and is incomplete. The D gene and trimming were derived from the DNA, and the V and J assignments and clone size from that table. The table includes about 120,000 clones, over 60% detected once. The source is an elderly woman with active or convalescent COVID-19. Sequencing was carried out using peripheral blood.

Here the CDR3 reads CASTTSADTQYF. CDR3 coding DNA: TGTGCCAGCACAACATCCGCAGATACGCAGTATTTT. This chain uses TRBV2 with TRBJ2-3; D gene ambiguous. V shed 7 bases and J shed 4 bases, with 9 bases lying between them. This CDR3 has 12 residues. Germline CDR1 SNHLY, CDR2 FYNNEI.